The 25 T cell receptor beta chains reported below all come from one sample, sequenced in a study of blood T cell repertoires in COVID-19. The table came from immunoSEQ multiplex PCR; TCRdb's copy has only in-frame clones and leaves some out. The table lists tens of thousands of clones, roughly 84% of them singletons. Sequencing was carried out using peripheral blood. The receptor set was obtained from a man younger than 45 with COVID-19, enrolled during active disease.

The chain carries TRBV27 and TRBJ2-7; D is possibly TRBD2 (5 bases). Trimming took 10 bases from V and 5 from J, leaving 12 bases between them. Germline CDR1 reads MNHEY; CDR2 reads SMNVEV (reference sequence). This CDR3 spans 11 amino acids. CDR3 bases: TGTGCCACCGGGATGTTCCACGAGCAGTACTTC. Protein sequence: CATGMFHEQYF.

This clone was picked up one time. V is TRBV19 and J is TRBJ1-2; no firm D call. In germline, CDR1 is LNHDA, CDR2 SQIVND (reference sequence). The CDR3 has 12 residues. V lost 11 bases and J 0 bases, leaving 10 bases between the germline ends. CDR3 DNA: TGTGCCTCCCTAGTAGCTAACTATGGCTACACCTTC. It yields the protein CASLVANYGYTF.

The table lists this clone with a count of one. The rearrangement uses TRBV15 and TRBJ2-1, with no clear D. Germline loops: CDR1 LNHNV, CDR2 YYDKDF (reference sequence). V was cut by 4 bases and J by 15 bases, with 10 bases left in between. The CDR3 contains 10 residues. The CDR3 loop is CATSNYFGFF. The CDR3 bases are TGTGCCACCAGCAACTACTTTGGGTTCTTC.

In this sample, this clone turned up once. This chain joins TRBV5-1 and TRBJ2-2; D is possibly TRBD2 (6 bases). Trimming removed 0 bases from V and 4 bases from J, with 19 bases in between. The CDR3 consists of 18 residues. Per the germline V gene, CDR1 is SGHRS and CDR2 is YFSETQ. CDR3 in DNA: TGCGCCAGCAGCTTGGGAGACCGGGGGTTTATTAGCACCGGGGAGCTGTTTTTT. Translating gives CASSLGDRGFISTGELFF.

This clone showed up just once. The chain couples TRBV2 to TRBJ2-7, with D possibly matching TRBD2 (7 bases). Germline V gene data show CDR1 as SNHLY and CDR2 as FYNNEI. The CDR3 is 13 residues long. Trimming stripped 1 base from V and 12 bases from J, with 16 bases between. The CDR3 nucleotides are TGTGCCAGCAGTGAAGTGGCTGGCGGGGGCCGGTACTTC. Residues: CASSEVAGGGRYF.

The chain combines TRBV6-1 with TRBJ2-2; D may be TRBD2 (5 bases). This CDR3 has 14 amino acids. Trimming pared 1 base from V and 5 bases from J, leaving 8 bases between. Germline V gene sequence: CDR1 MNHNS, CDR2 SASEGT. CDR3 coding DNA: TGTGCCAGCAGTGAAGGAGGGTGGACCGGGGAGCTGTTTTTT. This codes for CASSEGGWTGELFF.

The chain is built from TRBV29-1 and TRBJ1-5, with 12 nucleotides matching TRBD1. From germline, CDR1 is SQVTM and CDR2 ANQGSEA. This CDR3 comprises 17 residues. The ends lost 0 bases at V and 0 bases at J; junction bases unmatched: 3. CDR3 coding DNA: TGCAGCGTTGAAGACGGGACAGGGGGCGATAGCAATCAGCCCCAGCATTTT. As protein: CSVEDGTGGDSNQPQHF.

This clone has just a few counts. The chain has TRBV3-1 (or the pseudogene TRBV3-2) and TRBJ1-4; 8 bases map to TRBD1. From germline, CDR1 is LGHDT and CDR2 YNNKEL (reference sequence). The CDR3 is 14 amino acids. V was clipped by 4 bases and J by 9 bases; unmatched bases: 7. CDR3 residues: CASSPTGEGQKLFF. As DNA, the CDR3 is TGTGCCAGCAGCCCGACAGGGGAGGGTCAAAAACTGTTTTTT.

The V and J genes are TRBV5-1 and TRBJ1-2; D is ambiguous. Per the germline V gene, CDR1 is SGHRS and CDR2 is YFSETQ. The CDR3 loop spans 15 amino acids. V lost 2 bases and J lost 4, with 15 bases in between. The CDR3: CASSFTPGSIYGYTF. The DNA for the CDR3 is TGCGCCAGCAGCTTTACACCGGGATCCATCTATGGCTACACCTTC.

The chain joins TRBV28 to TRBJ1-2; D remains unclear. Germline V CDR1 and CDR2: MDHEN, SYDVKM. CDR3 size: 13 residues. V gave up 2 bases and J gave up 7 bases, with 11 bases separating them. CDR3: CASSLGGVRGYTF. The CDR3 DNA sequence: TGTGCCAGCAGTTTAGGAGGAGTTCGTGGCTACACCTTC.

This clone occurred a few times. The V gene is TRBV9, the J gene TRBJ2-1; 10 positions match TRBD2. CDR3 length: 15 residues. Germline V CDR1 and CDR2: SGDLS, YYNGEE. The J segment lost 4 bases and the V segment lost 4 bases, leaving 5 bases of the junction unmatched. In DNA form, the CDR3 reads TGTGCCAGCAGCTCTAGCGGGAGTCCTTACAATGAGCAGTTCTTC. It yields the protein CASSSSGSPYNEQFF.

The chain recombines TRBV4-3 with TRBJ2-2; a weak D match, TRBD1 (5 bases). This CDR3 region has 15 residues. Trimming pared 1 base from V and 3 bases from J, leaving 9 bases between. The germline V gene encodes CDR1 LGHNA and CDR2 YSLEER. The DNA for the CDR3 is TGCGCCAGCAGCCAAGGCACAGGCTACACCGGGGAGCTGTTTTTT. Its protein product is CASSQGTGYTGELFF.

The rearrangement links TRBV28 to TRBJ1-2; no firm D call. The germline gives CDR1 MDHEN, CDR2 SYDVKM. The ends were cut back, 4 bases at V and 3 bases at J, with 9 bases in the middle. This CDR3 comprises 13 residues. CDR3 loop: CASSSAAYYGYTF. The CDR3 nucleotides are TGTGCCAGCAGTTCAGCGGCCTACTATGGCTACACCTTC.

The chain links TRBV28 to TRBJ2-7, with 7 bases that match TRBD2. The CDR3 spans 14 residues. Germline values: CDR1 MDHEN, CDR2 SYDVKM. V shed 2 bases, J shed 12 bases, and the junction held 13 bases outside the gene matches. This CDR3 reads CASSLGGRADLWYF. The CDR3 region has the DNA TGTGCCAGCAGTTTAGGGGGGAGGGCCGATCTTTGGTACTTC.

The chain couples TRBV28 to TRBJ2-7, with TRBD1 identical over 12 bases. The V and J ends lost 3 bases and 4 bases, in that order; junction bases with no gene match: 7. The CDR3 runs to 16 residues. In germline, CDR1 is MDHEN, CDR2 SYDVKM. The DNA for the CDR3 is TGTGCCAGCAGTTTGGGGACAGGGGGCCAGGGATACGAGCAGTACTTC. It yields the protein CASSLGTGGQGYEQYF.

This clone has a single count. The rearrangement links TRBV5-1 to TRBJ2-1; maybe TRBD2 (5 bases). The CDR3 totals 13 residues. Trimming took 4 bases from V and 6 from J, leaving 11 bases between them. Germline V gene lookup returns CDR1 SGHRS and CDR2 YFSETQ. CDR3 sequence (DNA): TGCGCCAGCAGCCCCCGAGGGCCCAATGAGCAGTTCTTC. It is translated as CASSPRGPNEQFF.

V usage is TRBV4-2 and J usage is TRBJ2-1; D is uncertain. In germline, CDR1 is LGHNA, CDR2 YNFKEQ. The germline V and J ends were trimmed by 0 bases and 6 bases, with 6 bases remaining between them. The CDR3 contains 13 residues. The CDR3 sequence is CASSQDLLNEQFF. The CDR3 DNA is TGTGCCAGCAGCCAAGATCTCCTCAATGAGCAGTTCTTC.

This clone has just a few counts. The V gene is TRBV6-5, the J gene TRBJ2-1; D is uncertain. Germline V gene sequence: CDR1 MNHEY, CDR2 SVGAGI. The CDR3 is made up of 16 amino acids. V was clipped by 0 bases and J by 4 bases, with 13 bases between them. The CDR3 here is CASSYSPPYSYNEQFF. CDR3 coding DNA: TGTGCCAGCAGTTACTCGCCGCCCTATTCGTACAATGAGCAGTTCTTC.

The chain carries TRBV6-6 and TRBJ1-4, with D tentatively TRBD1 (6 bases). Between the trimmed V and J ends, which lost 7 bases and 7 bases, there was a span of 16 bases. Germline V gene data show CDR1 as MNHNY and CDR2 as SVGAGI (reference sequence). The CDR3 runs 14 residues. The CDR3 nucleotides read TGTGCCAGCACGCGACAGGCCTCATCTGAAAAACTGTTTTTT. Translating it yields CASTRQASSEKLFF.

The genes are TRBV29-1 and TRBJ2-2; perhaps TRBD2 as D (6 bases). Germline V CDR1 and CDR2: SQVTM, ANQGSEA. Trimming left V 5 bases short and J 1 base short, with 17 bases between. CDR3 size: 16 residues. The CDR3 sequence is CSVLSFLARNTGELFF. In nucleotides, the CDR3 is TGCAGCGTTCTCTCGTTTCTAGCGAGGAACACCGGGGAGCTGTTTTTT.

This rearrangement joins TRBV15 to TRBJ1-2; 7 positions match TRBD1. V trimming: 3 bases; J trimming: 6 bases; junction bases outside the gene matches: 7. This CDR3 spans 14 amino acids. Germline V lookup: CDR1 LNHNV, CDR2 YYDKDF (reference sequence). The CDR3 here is CATSRDDRDDGYTF. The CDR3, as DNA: TGTGCCACCAGCAGGGACGACAGGGACGATGGCTACACCTTC. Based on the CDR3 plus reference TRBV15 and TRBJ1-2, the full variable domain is DAMVIQNPRYQVTQFGKPVTLSCSQTLNHNVMYWYQQKSSQAPKLLFHYYDKDFNNEADTPDNFQSRRPNTSFCFLDIRSPGLGDTAMYLCATSRDDRDDGYTFGSGTRLTVV.

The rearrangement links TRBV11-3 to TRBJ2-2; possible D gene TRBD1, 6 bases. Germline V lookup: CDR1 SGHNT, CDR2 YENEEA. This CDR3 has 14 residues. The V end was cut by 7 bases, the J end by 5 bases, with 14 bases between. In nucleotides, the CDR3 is TGTGCCAGCATCATGGGGGCCTGGACCGGGGAGCTGTTTTTT. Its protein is CASIMGAWTGELFF.

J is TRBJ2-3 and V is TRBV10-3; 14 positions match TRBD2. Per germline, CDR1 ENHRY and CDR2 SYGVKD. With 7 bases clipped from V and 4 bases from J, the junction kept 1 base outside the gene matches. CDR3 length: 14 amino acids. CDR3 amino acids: CAIKGLAGADTQYF. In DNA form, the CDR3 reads TGTGCCATCAAGGGACTAGCGGGGGCAGATACGCAGTATTTT.

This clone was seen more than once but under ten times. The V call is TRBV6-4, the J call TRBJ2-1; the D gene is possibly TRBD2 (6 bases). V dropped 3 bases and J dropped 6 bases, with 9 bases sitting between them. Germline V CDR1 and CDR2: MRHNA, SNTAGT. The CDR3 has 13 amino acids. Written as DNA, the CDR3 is TGTGCCAGCAGTGAACGGGAGTTCAATGAGCAGTTCTTC. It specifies CASSEREFNEQFF.

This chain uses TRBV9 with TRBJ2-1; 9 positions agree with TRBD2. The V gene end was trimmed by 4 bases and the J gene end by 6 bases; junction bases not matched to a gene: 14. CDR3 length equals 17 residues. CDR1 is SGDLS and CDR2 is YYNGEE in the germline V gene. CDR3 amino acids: CASSLTPASGTANEQFF. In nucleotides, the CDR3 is TGTGCCAGCAGCCTCACCCCAGCTAGCGGGACCGCCAATGAGCAGTTCTTC.